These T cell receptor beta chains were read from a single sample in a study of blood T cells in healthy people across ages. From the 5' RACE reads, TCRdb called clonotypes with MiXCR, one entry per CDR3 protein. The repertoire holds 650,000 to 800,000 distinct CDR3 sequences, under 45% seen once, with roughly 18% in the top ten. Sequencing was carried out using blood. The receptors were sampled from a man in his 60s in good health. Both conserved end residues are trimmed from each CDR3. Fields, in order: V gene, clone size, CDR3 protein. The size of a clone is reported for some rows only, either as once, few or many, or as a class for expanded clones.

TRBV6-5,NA,ASSRLAGLLSYEQY
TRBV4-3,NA,ASSPNLPSTGSYGYT
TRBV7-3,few,ASSSGQGAYNEQF
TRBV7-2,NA,ASSNRQGRDEQY
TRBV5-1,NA,ASSLRTVDTGELF
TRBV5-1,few,ASSLEGYALDEQF
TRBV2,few,ASSENPAGTYEQY
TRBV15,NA,ATSRALGHQETQY
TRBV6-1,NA,ASRTPVGQGLPPYNEQF
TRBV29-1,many,SVADGNSGANVLT
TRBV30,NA,AWSGVGANVLT
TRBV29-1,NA,SVGVGGSYEQY
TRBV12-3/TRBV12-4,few,ASSKPRGGDYNEQF
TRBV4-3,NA,ASSQDYEYGYT
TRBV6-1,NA,ASRWDSQMNTEAF
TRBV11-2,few,ASSLGGGETYEQY
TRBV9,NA,ASSVMDNEKLF
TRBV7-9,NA,ASRGGTSRAGELF
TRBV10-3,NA,AISESPGTNTQY
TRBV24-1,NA,ATSDRDRGTDTQY
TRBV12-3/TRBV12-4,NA,ASITAGWTEAF
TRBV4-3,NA,ASSQALSPGRPNSPLH